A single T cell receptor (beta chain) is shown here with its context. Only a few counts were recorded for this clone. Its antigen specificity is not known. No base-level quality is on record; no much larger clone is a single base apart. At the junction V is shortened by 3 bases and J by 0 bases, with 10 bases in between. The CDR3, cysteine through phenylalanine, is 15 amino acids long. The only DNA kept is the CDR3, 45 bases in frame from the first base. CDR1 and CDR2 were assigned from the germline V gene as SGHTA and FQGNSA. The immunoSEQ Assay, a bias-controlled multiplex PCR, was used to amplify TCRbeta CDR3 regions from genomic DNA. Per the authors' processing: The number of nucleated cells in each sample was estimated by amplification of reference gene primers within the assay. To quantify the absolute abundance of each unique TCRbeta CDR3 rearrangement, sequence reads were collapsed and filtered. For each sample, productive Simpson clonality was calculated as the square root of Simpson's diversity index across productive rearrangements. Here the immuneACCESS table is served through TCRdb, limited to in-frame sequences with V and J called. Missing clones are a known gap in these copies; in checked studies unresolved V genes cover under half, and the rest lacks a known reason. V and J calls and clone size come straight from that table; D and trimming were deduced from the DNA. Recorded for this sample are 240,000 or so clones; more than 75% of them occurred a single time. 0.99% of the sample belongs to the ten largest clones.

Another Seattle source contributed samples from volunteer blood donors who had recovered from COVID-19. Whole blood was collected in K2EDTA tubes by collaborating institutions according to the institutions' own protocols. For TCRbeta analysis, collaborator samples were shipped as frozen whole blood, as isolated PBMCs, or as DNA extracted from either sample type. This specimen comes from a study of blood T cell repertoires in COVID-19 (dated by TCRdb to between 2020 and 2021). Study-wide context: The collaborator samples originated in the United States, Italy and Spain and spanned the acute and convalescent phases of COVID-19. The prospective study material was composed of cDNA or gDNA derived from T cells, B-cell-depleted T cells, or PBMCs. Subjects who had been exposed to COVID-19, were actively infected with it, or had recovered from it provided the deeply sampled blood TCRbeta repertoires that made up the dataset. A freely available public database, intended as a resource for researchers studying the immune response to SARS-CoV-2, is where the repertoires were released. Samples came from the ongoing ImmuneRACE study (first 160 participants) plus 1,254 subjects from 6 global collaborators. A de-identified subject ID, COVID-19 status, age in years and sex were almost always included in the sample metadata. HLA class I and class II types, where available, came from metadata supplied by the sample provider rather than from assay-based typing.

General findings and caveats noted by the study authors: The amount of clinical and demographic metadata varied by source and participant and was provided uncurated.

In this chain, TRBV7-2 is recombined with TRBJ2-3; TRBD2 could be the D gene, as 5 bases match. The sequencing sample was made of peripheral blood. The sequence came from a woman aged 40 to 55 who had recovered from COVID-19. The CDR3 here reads CASSLRATSTDTQYF. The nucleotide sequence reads TGTGCCAGCAGCTTGAGGGCCACCAGCACAGATACGCAGTATTTT.